What follows are 9 T cell receptor beta chains derived from one specimen sequenced in a study of blood T cell repertoires in COVID-19. Sequencing was performed with immunoSEQ multiplex PCR; in TCRdb, only in-frame clones are kept and a portion is missing. The sample comprises roughly 160,000 clones, roughly 80% of which are singletons, and 5.6% rests with the top ten. Sequencing was done on a sample of PBMCs or T cells enriched from blood (not recorded which). These receptors were collected from a woman aged 40 to 50 with acute COVID-19.

This clone was picked up a small number of times. The chain uses TRBV5-8 and TRBJ1-4, with a possible D match to TRBD1 (6 bases). The length of the CDR3 is 15 residues. Trimming left V 3 bases short and J 3 bases short, with 12 bases between. CDR1 is SGHTS and CDR2 is YDEGEE in the germline V gene. CDR3: CASSSQGLANEKLFF. The CDR3 region has the DNA TGTGCCAGCAGCTCTCAGGGGCTAGCTAATGAAAAACTGTTTTTT.

The chain uses TRBV6-5 and TRBJ2-3, with 7 bases fitting TRBD1. The V segment lost 4 bases and the J segment 2 bases; nucleotides outside the gene matches: 3. Per germline, CDR1 MNHEY and CDR2 SVGAGI. This CDR3 comprises 14 residues. In nucleotides, the CDR3 is TGTGCCAGCAGTTCGGACAGGTACACAGATACGCAGTATTTT. Its protein product is CASSSDRYTDTQYF.

The J gene is TRBJ1-2, the V gene TRBV27, with 9 bases matching TRBD1. Per the germline V gene, CDR1 is MNHEY and CDR2 is SMNVEV (reference sequence). The V segment lost 5 bases and the J segment 5 bases; nucleotides outside the gene matches: 6. This CDR3 spans 14 amino acids. CDR3 in DNA: TGTGCCAGCAGTCCAGGGACAGGGAAATATGGCTACACCTTC. Its translation: CASSPGTGKYGYTF.

This sequence joins TRBV5-1 and TRBJ2-7; 13 nucleotides match TRBD2. CDR1 SGHRS and CDR2 YFSETQ come from the germline V gene. With 4 bases clipped from V and 1 base from J, the junction kept 5 bases outside the gene matches. The CDR3 has 16 amino acids. The CDR3 nucleotides read TGCGCCAGCAGCCTACTAGCGGGAGGGGGGTCCTACGAGCAGTACTTC. It encodes CASSLLAGGGSYEQYF. The complete variable domain, with remaining parts taken from reference TRBV5-1 and TRBJ2-7, reads KAGVTQTPRYLIKTRGQQVTLSCSPISGHRSVSWYQQTPGQGLQFLFEYFSETQRNKGNFPGRFSGRQFSNSRSEMNVSTLELGDSALYLCASSLLAGGGSYEQYFGPGTRLTVT.

The V gene is TRBV19, the J gene TRBJ1-2, with D perhaps TRBD1 (6 bases). The CDR3 contains 13 residues. The ends were cut back, 4 bases at V and 4 bases at J, with 10 bases in the middle. Germline CDR1 reads LNHDA; CDR2 reads SQIVND (reference sequence). The CDR3 DNA reads as TGTGCCAGTAGTAGTAGAGGGGGCTATGGCTACACCTTC. It translates to CASSSRGGYGYTF.

This clone has only a few counts. The CDR3 region has the DNA TGTGCCAGCCTCGGGGGGGAGAACCAGCCCCAGCATTTT. Translated: CASLGGENQPQHF. The chain uses TRBV12-3 or TRBV12-4 and TRBJ1-5; D is perhaps TRBD1 (5 bases). The CDR3 runs 13 residues. Trimming took 8 bases from V and 7 from J, leaving 15 bases between them.

The chain uses TRBV5-6 and TRBJ1-2; no reliable D call. CDR3 size: 14 residues. Germline V gene data show CDR1 as SGHDT and CDR2 as YYEEEE. The ends were cut back, 4 bases at V and 4 bases at J, with 14 bases in the middle. CDR3: CASSPIITGYGYTF. In DNA form, the CDR3 reads TGTGCCAGCAGCCCAATAATAACGGGCTATGGCTACACCTTC. Supplemented by reference TRBV5-6 and TRBJ1-2, the full variable domain reads DAGVTQSPTHLIKTRGQQVTLRCSPKSGHDTVSWYQQALGQGPQFIFQYYEEEERQRGNFPDRFSGHQFPNYSSELNVNALLLGDSALYLCASSPIITGYGYTFGSGTRLTVV.

This rearrangement joins TRBV27 to TRBJ1-5; 9 bases line up with TRBD1. The CDR3 extends over 21 amino acids. Per the germline V gene, CDR1 is MNHEY and CDR2 is SMNVEV (reference sequence). Trimming at V came to 4 bases and at J to 1 base, leaving 20 bases not matched to a gene. CDR3 sequence: CASSYLLRRDRELKSNQPQHF. CDR3 DNA: TGTGCCAGCAGTTACCTCCTCCGCCGGGACAGGGAACTAAAAAGCAATCAGCCCCAGCATTTT.

This chain links TRBV5-6 with TRBJ1-1; no reliable D call. The germline CDR1 and CDR2 sequences are SGHDT and YYEEEE. Trimming removed 4 bases at V and 1 base at J, with 8 bases between. The CDR3 is 13 amino acids. The CDR3 protein is CASSRRRNTEAFF. CDR3 bases: TGTGCCAGCAGCCGCCGGAGGAACACTGAAGCTTTCTTT.